The entry below describes one T cell receptor (beta chain). TCRdb keeps only in-frame clones here, not all; method: immunoSEQ multiplex PCR. The sample carries 300,000 to 400,000 clones, about 86% recorded once. The data were obtained in a study of blood T cell repertoires in COVID-19. Overall study: T cells, B-cell-depleted T cells, or PBMCs provided the cDNA or gDNA that served as material.

From germline, CDR1 is SGDLS and CDR2 YYNGEE. This CDR3 region has 15 residues. Trimming left V 0 bases short and J 8 bases short, with 14 bases between. The cohort comprised adults aged roughly 18 to 90 years residing in 20 to 30 US areas. Participant-given clinical history determined each cohort assignment. This receptor was obtained from a woman between 35 and 50 years old with acute COVID-19. This rearrangement joins TRBV9 to TRBJ1-4; D is possibly TRBD1 (5 bases). Sequencing was carried out using PBMCs or T cells enriched from blood (not recorded which). CDR3 sequence: CASSVEAGIGEKLFF. The CDR3 coding sequence is TGTGCCAGCAGCGTAGAAGCAGGGATAGGAGAAAAACTGTTTTTT.